This TCR beta chain comes out of a study of T cells in Graves' hyperthyroidism and ophthalmopathy (dated by TCRdb to the late 2010s). In terms of the full investigation: Peripheral blood was sampled at the time of initial diagnosis, prior to any treatment. TCR V-J signatures able to tell the groups apart were searched for in a discovery cohort of approximately 95 patients, of whom around 43 had Graves' ophthalmopathy and about 55 had stable Graves' hyperthyroidism. Whether ophthalmopathy could be predicted prospectively was tested in an independent validation cohort made up of 18 to 20 hyperthyroidism patients plus 17 patients who later progressed to ophthalmopathy. The 100 discovery patients were randomly split 7:3 into training and test sets. The study also compared thyroid tissue and blood T-cell repertoires from 6 or 7 Graves' hyperthyroidism patients. Following sampling, methimazole starting at 30 mg daily was given to hyperthyroidism patients, and high-dose intravenous methylprednisolone was given to ophthalmopathy patients. The paper describes TCR Vbeta CDR3 sequencing of fewer than 150 peripheral blood samples, made up of 43 ophthalmopathy patients, approximately 76 hyperthyroidism patients and 17 progressor patients. Summary of the overall study and its limitations: Sample size was not statistically predetermined, and investigators were not blinded to group allocation. Ophthalmopathy was separated from stable hyperthyroidism by a 13 V-J signature model, with around 90% sensitivity and just over 81% specificity obtained in cross-validation and 80%/75% obtained in testing. During validation, the model predicted progression to ophthalmopathy a median of approximately six months ahead of onset, with roughly 65% sensitivity and 72.22% specificity. Blood samples also contained most of the expanded thyroid clonotypes (frequency above 0.001), which suggests that blood repertoires may reflect thyroid immune responses.

Ophthalmopathy patients had moderately to severely active disease, Clinical Activity Score of at least 3, NOSPECS grade of at least 4, and duration under 3 months. Patients with uncontrolled infections, other autoimmune diseases, pregnancy or lactation were excluded. Clinical symptoms, serum thyroxine and TRAb, thyroid ultrasound, and orbital computed tomography formed the basis for the diagnoses. PBMCs were separated from 10 ml of fresh peripheral blood using Ficoll-Paque density gradient centrifugation. Total RNA was extracted with Trizol reagent, and quality was checked on an Agilent 2100 Bioanalyzer. Based on the germline V gene, the CDR1 and CDR2 sequences are SGDLS and YYNGEE. Including cysteine and phenylalanine, the CDR3 has 14 amino acids. Only the CDR3 DNA stays, 42 bases, in frame from base 1. The junction carries 16 bases between V and J, which are trimmed by 4 bases and 8 bases respectively.

This clonotype was seen repeatedly, ten times or more. This receptor's antigen is unknown. No base qualities exist here, and no much larger clone lies one base off it. The TCR beta CDR3 regions were amplified from RNA transcripts. For the first round of RT-PCR on the TCR CDR3, the HTBI primer set was used together with the Qiagen OneStep RT-PCR kit. The libraries were constructed in a second round of multiplex PCR and then size-selected and purified. Libraries were sequenced paired-end with 100 bp reads on an Illumina HiSeq2000. In the authors' own workflow: SOAPnuke was used to process the raw data, throwing out any read that contained adapters or uncalled bases, had a mean Phred below 15, or lacked an exact constant-primer or identifier match. COPE v1.2.5 was used to merge high-quality paired reads, and clonotypes were defined as unique nucleotide sequences. MiTCR v1.1 was used to align the clonotypes against IMGT TRBV, TRBD and TRBJ reference segments. Only V-J combinations with frequency above 0.0001, covering about 99% of repertoires, were analysed. The TCS score was defined as the ratio of F50 (clonal expansion) to E x V (chaos), calculated using BLOSUM62-based TCRdist between CDR3 peptides within each V-J. Welch's t-statistics and random forest reduced 450 to 600 V-J features to about 13, which were used in a naive Bayes classifier (R e1071). The raw public data were reprocessed by TCRdb itself: fastp quality trimming at Q25, MiXCR clonotype calling, in-frame beta chains only. Under each unique CDR3 protein, matching rows form one entry showing the most common genes and DNA. The V and J calls were not made by the authors but by TCRdb's processing. The table for this sample lists almost 350,000 distinct CDR3 sequences; approximately 18% of them were counted only once. About 14% of the sample lies in the top ten.

The sequence was collected from a woman aged 40 to 50 with Graves' ophthalmopathy. Recombination linked TRBV9 to TRBJ2-4; the D gene is perhaps TRBD2, on 5 matching bases. The specimen sequenced was blood. In nucleotide form, the sequence is TGTGCCAGCAGCTCCGGACTGTCGCGGGACATTCAGTACTTC. This is translated as CASSSGLSRDIQYF. Reference TRBV9 and TRBJ2-4 proteins supply the regions before and after the CDR3; the full variable domain is: DSGVTQTPKHLITATGQRVTLRCSPRSGDLSVYWYQQSLDQGLQFLIQYYNGEERAKGNILERFSAQQFPDLHSELNLSSLELGDSALYFCASSSGLSRDIQYFGAGTRLSVL.